These T cell receptor beta chains were read from a single sample in a study of shared clonotypes between healthy human individuals. Clones were read by immunoSEQ multiplex PCR, and TCRdb kept only the in-frame ones, dropping some. The sample lists nearly 2 million clones; just under 95% were seen once. The sample consisted of naive CD8+ T cells sorted from blood. Receptor source: a man aged 18 to 30 in good health. The CDR3 runs from the conserved cysteine through the conserved F or W. Each record gives: D gene, V gene, J gene, clone size, CDR3 protein, CDR3 DNA. The D gene is left open where the match is weak. A clone size is listed for some rows: how often the clone was seen (once, few, many), or a class if it is expanded.

d_gene: .; v_gene: TRBV27; j_gene: TRBJ1-2; abundance: .; CDR3aa: CASSFIPPRANYGYTF; CDR3nt: TGTGCCAGCAGTTTTATCCCCCCCCGAGCTAACTATGGCTACACCTTC
d_gene: TRBD2; v_gene: TRBV27; j_gene: TRBJ2-7; abundance: .; CDR3aa: CASSLLAGGYEQYF; CDR3nt: TGTGCCAGCAGTTTGTTAGCGGGAGGGTACGAGCAGTACTTC
d_gene: .; v_gene: TRBV4-3; j_gene: TRBJ2-7; abundance: .; CDR3aa: CASNLGGPLAYEQYF; CDR3nt: TGCGCCAGCAATCTGGGGGGCCCGTTAGCCTACGAGCAGTACTTC
d_gene: TRBD1; v_gene: TRBV11-1; j_gene: TRBJ2-7; abundance: .; CDR3aa: CASSHETGTYEQYF; CDR3nt: TGTGCCAGCAGCCACGAGACAGGGACCTACGAGCAGTACTTC
d_gene: .; v_gene: TRBV4-3; j_gene: TRBJ2-1; abundance: .; CDR3aa: CASSQERSYNEQFF; CDR3nt: TGCGCCAGCAGCCAAGAACGGAGCTACAATGAGCAGTTCTTC
d_gene: .; v_gene: TRBV27; j_gene: TRBJ2-7; abundance: .; CDR3aa: CASSLGYEQYF; CDR3nt: TGTGCCAGCAGTTTAGGCTACGAGCAGTACTTC
d_gene: .; v_gene: TRBV29-1; j_gene: TRBJ1-1; abundance: .; CDR3aa: CSVWLLNTEAFF; CDR3nt: TGCAGCGTATGGCTCCTGAACACTGAAGCTTTCTTT
d_gene: .; v_gene: TRBV7-9; j_gene: TRBJ2-7; abundance: .; CDR3aa: CASSSPGRHLLSYEQYF; CDR3nt: TGTGCCAGCAGCTCGCCGGGACGGCACCTTCTATCCTACGAGCAGTACTTC
d_gene: .; v_gene: TRBV27; j_gene: TRBJ1-5; abundance: .; CDR3aa: CASSLGIHQPQHF; CDR3nt: TGTGCCAGCAGTTTAGGGATTCATCAGCCCCAGCATTTT
d_gene: .; v_gene: TRBV7-8; j_gene: TRBJ2-3; abundance: .; CDR3aa: CASSSPPDTQYF; CDR3nt: TGTGCCAGCAGCTCTCCCCCCGATACGCAGTATTTT
d_gene: .; v_gene: TRBV6-1; j_gene: TRBJ2-1; abundance: .; CDR3aa: CASSVWVVEQFF; CDR3nt: TGTGCCAGCAGTGTATGGGTAGTTGAGCAGTTCTTC
d_gene: .; v_gene: TRBV5-1; j_gene: TRBJ2-1; abundance: .; CDR3aa: CASSLAGGSSYNEQFF; CDR3nt: TGCGCCAGCAGCCTGGCTGGTGGGAGCTCCTACAATGAGCAGTTCTTC
d_gene: .; v_gene: TRBV29-1; j_gene: TRBJ1-1; abundance: .; CDR3aa: CSAVDTEAFF; CDR3nt: TGCAGCGCGGTGGACACTGAAGCTTTCTTT
d_gene: .; v_gene: TRBV29-1; j_gene: TRBJ2-3; abundance: .; CDR3aa: CSVEDGGWGTDTQYF; CDR3nt: TGCAGCGTTGAAGATGGGGGTTGGGGCACAGATACGCAGTATTTT
d_gene: .; v_gene: TRBV9; j_gene: TRBJ2-1; abundance: .; CDR3aa: CAAARRPGSSYNEQFF; CDR3nt: TGTGCCGCCGCTAGAAGGCCAGGGAGCTCCTACAATGAGCAGTTCTTC
d_gene: TRBD1; v_gene: TRBV7-9; j_gene: TRBJ2-2; abundance: .; CDR3aa: CASSSPTGLAGELFF; CDR3nt: TGTGCCAGCAGCTCTCCGACAGGGTTGGCCGGGGAGCTGTTTTTT
d_gene: .; v_gene: TRBV27; j_gene: TRBJ1-2; abundance: .; CDR3aa: CASSILSPRGSGYGYTF; CDR3nt: TGTGCCAGCAGTATACTAAGTCCCCGGGGCAGTGGCTATGGCTACACCTTC
d_gene: TRBD2; v_gene: TRBV5-1; j_gene: TRBJ2-7; abundance: .; CDR3aa: CASRLGLAETYEQYF; CDR3nt: TGCGCCAGCAGACTGGGACTAGCGGAAACCTACGAGCAGTACTTC
d_gene: TRBD2; v_gene: TRBV7-2; j_gene: TRBJ2-7; abundance: .; CDR3aa: CASSLQAGSYEQYF; CDR3nt: TGTGCCAGCAGCTTACAAGCGGGATCCTACGAGCAGTACTTC
d_gene: .; v_gene: TRBV7-8; j_gene: TRBJ2-3; abundance: .; CDR3aa: CASSASGEATDTQYF; CDR3nt: TGTGCCAGCAGCGCCTCTGGCGAGGCCACAGATACGCAGTATTTT
d_gene: .; v_gene: TRBV28; j_gene: TRBJ2-5; abundance: once; CDR3aa: CASSQETQYF; CDR3nt: TGTGCCAGCAGCCAGGAGACCCAGTACTTC
d_gene: .; v_gene: TRBV28; j_gene: TRBJ1-2; abundance: .; CDR3aa: CASDGELHTGYGYTF; CDR3nt: TGTGCCTCGGACGGCGAACTCCACACAGGCTATGGCTACACCTTC
d_gene: .; v_gene: TRBV10-1; j_gene: TRBJ1-1; abundance: .; CDR3aa: CASSEGTEGKNTEAFF; CDR3nt: TGCGCCAGCAGTGAGGGAACAGAAGGGAAGAACACTGAAGCTTTCTTT
d_gene: TRBD2; v_gene: TRBV5-1; j_gene: TRBJ2-7; abundance: .; CDR3aa: CASSVNPIERGLYEQYF; CDR3nt: TGCGCCAGCAGCGTCAACCCCATCGAGCGGGGGTTATACGAGCAGTACTTC
d_gene: .; v_gene: TRBV10-1; j_gene: TRBJ1-2; abundance: .; CDR3aa: CASSPAGSSYGYTF; CDR3nt: TGCGCCAGCAGCCCCGCCGGCAGCAGCTATGGCTACACCTTC
d_gene: .; v_gene: TRBV30; j_gene: TRBJ2-7; abundance: .; CDR3aa: CAWNLDSSEQYF; CDR3nt: TGTGCCTGGAACCTTGACAGTTCCGAGCAGTACTTC
d_gene: TRBD2; v_gene: TRBV5-6; j_gene: TRBJ2-1; abundance: .; CDR3aa: CASSPGLAGDFFNEQFF; CDR3nt: TGTGCCAGCAGCCCCGGACTAGCGGGAGATTTTTTTAATGAGCAGTTCTTC
d_gene: .; v_gene: TRBV6-5; j_gene: TRBJ2-2; abundance: .; CDR3aa: CASISGPGELFF; CDR3nt: TGTGCCAGCATCTCAGGGCCCGGGGAGCTGTTTTTT
d_gene: .; v_gene: TRBV6-5; j_gene: TRBJ2-5; abundance: .; CDR3aa: CASSYGGTQYF; CDR3nt: TGTGCCAGCAGTTACGGCGGTACCCAGTACTTC
d_gene: TRBD2; v_gene: TRBV27; j_gene: TRBJ2-7; abundance: .; CDR3aa: CASSLMGGGAYEQYF; CDR3nt: TGTGCCAGCAGTTTAATGGGCGGGGGGGCCTACGAGCAGTACTTC
d_gene: TRBD1; v_gene: TRBV27; j_gene: TRBJ2-5; abundance: .; CDR3aa: CASSPGTGVVETQYF; CDR3nt: TGTGCCAGCAGTCCTGGGACAGGGGTTGTGGAGACCCAGTACTTC
d_gene: .; v_gene: TRBV7-8; j_gene: TRBJ2-5; abundance: .; CDR3aa: CASSLPWGREETQYF; CDR3nt: TGTGCCAGCAGCTTACCCTGGGGGCGCGAAGAGACCCAGTACTTC
d_gene: .; v_gene: TRBV7-2; j_gene: TRBJ2-2; abundance: once; CDR3aa: CASSSPLGHGELFF; CDR3nt: TGTGCCAGCAGCTCCCCTTTGGGGCATGGGGAGCTGTTTTTT
d_gene: TRBD2; v_gene: TRBV11-1; j_gene: TRBJ2-1; abundance: .; CDR3aa: CASSFGTSGYNEQFF; CDR3nt: TGTGCCAGCAGCTTTGGGACTAGCGGCTACAATGAGCAGTTCTTC
d_gene: .; v_gene: TRBV27; j_gene: TRBJ2-5; abundance: .; CDR3aa: CASSLWAGVTETQYF; CDR3nt: TGTGCCAGCAGCCTGTGGGCAGGGGTTACGGAGACCCAGTACTTC
d_gene: TRBD2; v_gene: TRBV28; j_gene: TRBJ2-4; abundance: few; CDR3aa: CASSLYFAGPGGKNIQYF; CDR3nt: TGTGCCAGCAGTTTATACTTTGCTGGCCCGGGGGGCAAAAACATTCAGTACTTC
d_gene: .; v_gene: TRBV7-9; j_gene: TRBJ2-1; abundance: .; CDR3aa: CASTSGGSYNEQFF; CDR3nt: TGTGCCAGCACCTCGGGCGGCTCCTACAATGAGCAGTTCTTC
d_gene: TRBD2; v_gene: TRBV4-1; j_gene: TRBJ2-3; abundance: .; CDR3aa: CASSQLGLAGTDTQYF; CDR3nt: TGCGCCAGCAGCCAACTGGGACTAGCGGGTACAGATACGCAGTATTTT
d_gene: .; v_gene: TRBV7-2; j_gene: TRBJ2-3; abundance: .; CDR3aa: CASSENWGADTQYF; CDR3nt: TGTGCCAGCAGCGAAAACTGGGGGGCGGATACGCAGTATTTT
d_gene: TRBD1; v_gene: TRBV15; j_gene: TRBJ1-3; abundance: .; CDR3aa: CATSRETDRAYGNTIYF; CDR3nt: TGTGCCACCAGCAGAGAGACAGACAGGGCGTATGGAAACACCATATATTTT
d_gene: TRBD1; v_gene: TRBV25-1; j_gene: TRBJ2-1; abundance: .; CDR3aa: CASSASGQGFNEQFF; CDR3nt: TGTGCCAGCAGTGCCTCAGGACAGGGGTTTAATGAGCAGTTCTTC
d_gene: .; v_gene: TRBV10-1; j_gene: TRBJ1-1; abundance: .; CDR3aa: CASSDPGVEAFF; CDR3nt: TGCGCCAGCAGTGACCCCGGGGTTGAAGCTTTCTTT
d_gene: .; v_gene: TRBV4-3; j_gene: TRBJ2-2; abundance: .; CDR3aa: CASSQGGTGELFF; CDR3nt: TGCGCCAGCAGCCAGGGGGGAACCGGGGAGCTGTTTTTT
d_gene: TRBD2; v_gene: TRBV27; j_gene: TRBJ2-1; abundance: .; CDR3aa: CASSLLAGFYNEQFF; CDR3nt: TGTGCCAGCAGCCTACTAGCGGGATTTTACAATGAGCAGTTCTTC
d_gene: .; v_gene: TRBV30; j_gene: TRBJ2-3; abundance: .; CDR3aa: CAWSVTSPDTQYF; CDR3nt: TGTGCCTGGAGTGTCACTAGTCCGGATACGCAGTATTTT
d_gene: TRBD2; v_gene: TRBV15; j_gene: TRBJ2-5; abundance: .; CDR3aa: CATSRELLAAEETQYF; CDR3nt: TGTGCCACCAGCAGAGAACTGCTAGCGGCGGAAGAGACCCAGTACTTC
d_gene: TRBD2; v_gene: TRBV9; j_gene: TRBJ2-2; abundance: .; CDR3aa: CASSPRLAGANTGELFF; CDR3nt: TGTGCCAGCAGCCCCCGACTAGCGGGGGCGAACACCGGGGAGCTGTTTTTT
d_gene: .; v_gene: TRBV27; j_gene: TRBJ2-6; abundance: once; CDR3aa: CASSLVGVLTGANVLTF; CDR3nt: TGTGCCAGCAGTTTGGTCGGGGTTTTGACGGGGGCCAACGTCCTGACTTTC
d_gene: .; v_gene: TRBV6-4; j_gene: TRBJ1-2; abundance: .; CDR3aa: CASKSGRRDSNYGYTF; CDR3nt: TGTGCCAGCAAGTCTGGTCGGAGGGATTCTAACTATGGCTACACCTTC
d_gene: TRBD1; v_gene: TRBV19; j_gene: TRBJ1-6; abundance: .; CDR3aa: CASRDRGLSPLHF; CDR3nt: TGTGCCAGTCGGGACAGGGGGCTGTCACCCCTCCACTTT